This entry is about one T cell receptor beta chain. Its target antigen remains unknown. Base qualities were left out, and no much larger clone turns up one base away. Patients with a history of autoimmune disease or receiving systemic immunosuppression were excluded from the trial. In every dose cohort, peripheral blood was drawn for TCR sequencing at baseline, cycle 4 day 1, and cycle 7 day 1. Samples came from an open-label, multicenter, first-in-human phase I dose-escalation trial of ivuxolimab. Adults with locally advanced or metastatic head and neck squamous cell, hepatocellular, melanoma or renal cell carcinoma were enrolled in the trial. Before TCR sequencing, CD4+ T cells and CD8+ T cells were sorted from peripheral blood as separate populations. Reading the germline V gene (reference sequence) gives CDR1 MNHEY and CDR2 SMNVEV. The CDR3 starts with the cysteine, ends with the phenylalanine, and has 14 residues. The sequence is cut down to CDR3 DNA, 42 bases in frame from base 1. V lost 2 bases and J lost 2 bases; the stretch between them is 10 bases long.

This specimen belongs to a study of OX40 agonist ivuxolimab in advanced cancers. About the study as a whole: Ivuxolimab was a fully human IgG2 agonistic monoclonal antibody targeting the costimulatory receptor OX40 (CD134). Patients were allowed to have had prior anti-PD-1, anti-PD-L1 or anti-CTLA-4 therapy, and 40% of the dose-escalation patients had been treated with checkpoint inhibitors. The monotherapy dose-escalation portion (N of about 57 patients) of the phase I ivuxolimab trial is reported in the paper. Intravenous ivuxolimab was administered to patients every 2 weeks at six dose levels: 0.01, 0.1, 0.3, 1.5, 3 and 10 mg/kg. The point of sequencing TCRbeta in the periphery was to test whether ivuxolimab changed TCR sequence diversity and drove clonal T-cell expansion. Of the roughly 51 patients in dose escalation, 19 had hepatocellular carcinoma, some 15 had melanoma, 9 had renal cell carcinoma and 9 had head and neck cancer. Three dose-escalation patients achieved partial responses, one with hepatocellular carcinoma and two with cutaneous melanoma. A male proportion of roughly 85% and a mean age of approximately 61 years, ranging from about 23 to 90, were recorded for the dose-escalation cohort. Here is what the overall study found, with its caveats: After ivuxolimab, more expanded clones were found on average in CD8+ T cells than in CD4+ T cells. Low levels of normalized T-cell clonal expansion were also seen in some patients who did not respond. In the 0.1-3.0 mg/kg groups, partial responders had among the lowest normalized peripheral clonal expansion, particularly in CD8+ T cells. At doses of 0.1 to 3.0 mg/kg, clonal expansion of both CD4+ and CD8+ T cells in blood was seen between baseline and week 6. Antigen specificity was not determined for the clonally expanded peripheral T cells.

Genomic DNA was isolated from the sorted cells so that the TCRbeta CDR3 region could be sequenced. The immunoSEQ Assay was used for sequencing of TCRbeta CDR3 regions. TCRdb's version of the immuneACCESS table is confined to in-frame rearrangements and falls short of the full clone set. An unresolved V gene accounts for under half of the shortfall where checked; the remainder is of unknown origin. Across this sample there are tens of thousands of clones, with roughly nine tenths seen only once. Roughly 2.5% of the sample belongs to the ten largest clones. The sequence links TRBV27 to TRBJ2-7; the D gene is tentatively TRBD1 or TRBD2, each matching 5 bases. This TCR came from an adult with an advanced solid tumor such as melanoma, head and neck, liver or kidney cancer. Specimen: CD4+ or CD8+ T cells sorted from blood, collected in a trial of the OX40 agonist ivuxolimab. The sequenced DNA: TGTGCCAGCAGTTTAAGGCAGGGACCCTACGAGCAGTACTTC. Translated, this is CASSLRQGPYEQYF.